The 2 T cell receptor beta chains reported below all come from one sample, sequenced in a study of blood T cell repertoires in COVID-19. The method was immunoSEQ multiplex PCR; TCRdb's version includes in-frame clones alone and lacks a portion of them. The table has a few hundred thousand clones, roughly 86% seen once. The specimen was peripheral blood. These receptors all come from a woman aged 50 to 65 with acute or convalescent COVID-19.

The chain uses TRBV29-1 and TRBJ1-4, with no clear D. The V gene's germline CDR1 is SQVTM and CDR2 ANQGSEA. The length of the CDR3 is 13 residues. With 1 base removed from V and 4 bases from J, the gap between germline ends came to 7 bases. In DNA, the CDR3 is TGCAGCGTTGAAGTTTTAGTTAATGAAAAACTGTTTTTT. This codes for CSVEVLVNEKLFF.

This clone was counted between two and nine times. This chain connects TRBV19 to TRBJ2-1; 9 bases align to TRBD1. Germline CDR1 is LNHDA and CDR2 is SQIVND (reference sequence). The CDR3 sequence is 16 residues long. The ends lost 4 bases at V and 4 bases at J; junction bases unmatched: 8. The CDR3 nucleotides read TGTGCCAGTAGTACGTTCCGGGACAGGGCTTACAATGAGCAGTTCTTC. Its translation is CASSTFRDRAYNEQFF. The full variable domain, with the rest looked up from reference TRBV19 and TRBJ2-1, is DGGITQSPKYLFRKEGQNVTLSCEQNLNHDAMYWYRQDPGQGLRLIYYSQIVNDFQKGDIAEGYSVSREKKESFPLTVTSAQKNPTAFYLCASSTFRDRAYNEQFFGPGTRLTVL.